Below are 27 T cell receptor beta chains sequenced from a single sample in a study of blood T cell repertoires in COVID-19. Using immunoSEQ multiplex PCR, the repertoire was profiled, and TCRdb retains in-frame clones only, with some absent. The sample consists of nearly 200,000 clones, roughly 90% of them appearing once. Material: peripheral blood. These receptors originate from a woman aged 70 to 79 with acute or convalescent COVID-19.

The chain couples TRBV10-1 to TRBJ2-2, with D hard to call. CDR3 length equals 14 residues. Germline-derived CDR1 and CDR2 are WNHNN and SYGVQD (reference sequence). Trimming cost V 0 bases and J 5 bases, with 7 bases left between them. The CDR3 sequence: CASSESLGTGELFF. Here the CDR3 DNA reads TGCGCCAGCAGTGAGTCTCTAGGAACCGGGGAGCTGTTTTTT.

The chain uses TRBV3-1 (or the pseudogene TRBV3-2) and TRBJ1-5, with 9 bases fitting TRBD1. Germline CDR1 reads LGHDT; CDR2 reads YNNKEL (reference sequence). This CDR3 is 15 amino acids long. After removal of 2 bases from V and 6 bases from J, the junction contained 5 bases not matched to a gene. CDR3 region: CASSQNTDRGQPQHF. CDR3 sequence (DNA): TGTGCCAGCAGCCAAAACACGGACAGGGGTCAGCCCCAGCATTTT.

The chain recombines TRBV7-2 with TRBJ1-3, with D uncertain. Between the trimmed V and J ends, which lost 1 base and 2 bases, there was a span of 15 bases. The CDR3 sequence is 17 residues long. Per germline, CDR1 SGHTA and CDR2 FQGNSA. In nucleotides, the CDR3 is TGTGCCAGCAGCTTAGTGAGGAACCCGCTCCCTGGAAACACCATATATTTT. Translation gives CASSLVRNPLPGNTIYF.

CDR3 sequence: CATSDSLNWSYNSPLHF. The CDR3 bases are TGTGCCACTTCGGACAGCCTCAATTGGTCCTATAATTCACCCCTCCACTTT. The chain joins TRBV19 to TRBJ1-6, with D tentatively TRBD1 (6 bases). V lost 10 bases and J lost 1, with 20 bases in between. There are 17 residues in the CDR3. Germline V CDR1 and CDR2: LNHDA, SQIVND (reference sequence).

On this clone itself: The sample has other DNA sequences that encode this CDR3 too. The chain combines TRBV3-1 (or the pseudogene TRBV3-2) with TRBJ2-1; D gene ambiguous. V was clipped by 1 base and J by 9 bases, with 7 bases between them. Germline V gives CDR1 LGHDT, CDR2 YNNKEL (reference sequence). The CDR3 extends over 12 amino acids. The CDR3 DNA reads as TGTGCCAGCAGCCAAGTGGCTGGTGAGCAGTTCTTC. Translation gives CASSQVAGEQFF.

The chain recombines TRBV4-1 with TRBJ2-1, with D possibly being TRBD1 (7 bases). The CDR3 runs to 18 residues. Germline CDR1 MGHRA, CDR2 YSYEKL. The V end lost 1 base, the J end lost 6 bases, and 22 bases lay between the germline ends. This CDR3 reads CASSQGGLYRGPINEQFF. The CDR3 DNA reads TGCGCCAGCAGCCAAGGGGGACTTTACAGGGGACCGATCAATGAGCAGTTCTTC.

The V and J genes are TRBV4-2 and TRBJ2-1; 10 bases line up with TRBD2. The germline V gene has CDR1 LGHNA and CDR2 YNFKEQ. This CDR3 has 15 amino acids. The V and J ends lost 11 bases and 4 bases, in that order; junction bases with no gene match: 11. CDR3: CAVGPSSGSYNEQFF. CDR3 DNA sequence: TGTGCCGTCGGACCCTCTAGCGGGAGTTACAATGAGCAGTTCTTC.

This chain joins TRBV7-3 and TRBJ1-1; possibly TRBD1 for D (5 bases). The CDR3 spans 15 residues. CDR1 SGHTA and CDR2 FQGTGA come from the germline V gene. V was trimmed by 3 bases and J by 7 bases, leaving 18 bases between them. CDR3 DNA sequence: TGTGCCAGCAGCTTTCCGACAGTTCCTCGTGATGAAGCTTTCTTT. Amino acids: CASSFPTVPRDEAFF.

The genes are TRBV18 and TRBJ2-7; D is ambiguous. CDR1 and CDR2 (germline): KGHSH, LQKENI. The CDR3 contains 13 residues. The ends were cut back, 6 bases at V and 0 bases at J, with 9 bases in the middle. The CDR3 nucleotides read TGTGCCAGCTCCCCGCAGTCCTCCTACGAGCAGTACTTC. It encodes CASSPQSSYEQYF.

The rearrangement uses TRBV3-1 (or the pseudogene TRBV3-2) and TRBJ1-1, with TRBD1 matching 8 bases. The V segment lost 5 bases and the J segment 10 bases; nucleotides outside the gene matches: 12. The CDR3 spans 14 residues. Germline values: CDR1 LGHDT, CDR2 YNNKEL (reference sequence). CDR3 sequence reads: CASSFLGQGGRAFF. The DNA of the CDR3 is TGTGCCAGCAGCTTCCTAGGACAGGGCGGTCGAGCTTTCTTT.

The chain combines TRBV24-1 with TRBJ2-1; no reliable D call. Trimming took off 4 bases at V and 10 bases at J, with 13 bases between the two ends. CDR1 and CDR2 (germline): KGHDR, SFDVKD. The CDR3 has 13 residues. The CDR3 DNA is TGTGCCACCAGTGAGTGGGCCTGGGTCGAGCAGTTCTTC. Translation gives CATSEWAWVEQFF.

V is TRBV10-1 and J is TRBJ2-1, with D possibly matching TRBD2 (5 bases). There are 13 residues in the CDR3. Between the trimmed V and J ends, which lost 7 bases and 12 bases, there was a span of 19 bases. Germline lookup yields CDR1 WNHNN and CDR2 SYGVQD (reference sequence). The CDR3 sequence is CASNGDRNNRQFF. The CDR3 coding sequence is TGCGCCAGCAACGGGGATCGAAATAATAGGCAGTTCTTC.

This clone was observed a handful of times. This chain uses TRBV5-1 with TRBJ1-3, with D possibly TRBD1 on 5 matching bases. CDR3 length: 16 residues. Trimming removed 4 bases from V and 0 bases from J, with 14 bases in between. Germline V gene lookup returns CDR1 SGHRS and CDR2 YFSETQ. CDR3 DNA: TGCGCCAGCAGCCAGGGAGGTTCACACTCTGGAAACACCATATATTTT. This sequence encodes CASSQGGSHSGNTIYF.

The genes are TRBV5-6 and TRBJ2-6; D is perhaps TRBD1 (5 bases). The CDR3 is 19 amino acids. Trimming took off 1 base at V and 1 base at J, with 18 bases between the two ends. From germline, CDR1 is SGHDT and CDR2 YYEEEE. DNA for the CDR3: TGTGCCAGCAGCTTGTTGGGTCAGGGAATCAAGTCTGGGGCCAACGTCCTGACTTTC. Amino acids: CASSLLGQGIKSGANVLTF. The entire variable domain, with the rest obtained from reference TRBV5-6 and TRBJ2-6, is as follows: DAGVTQSPTHLIKTRGQQVTLRCSPKSGHDTVSWYQQALGQGPQFIFQYYEEEERQRGNFPDRFSGHQFPNYSSELNVNALLLGDSALYLCASSLLGQGIKSGANVLTFGAGSRLTVL.

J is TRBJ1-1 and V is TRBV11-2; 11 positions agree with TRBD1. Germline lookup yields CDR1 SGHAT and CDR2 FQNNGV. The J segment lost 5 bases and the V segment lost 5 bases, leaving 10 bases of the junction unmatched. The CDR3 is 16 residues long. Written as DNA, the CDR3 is TGTGCCAGCAGCCCCAGGGACAGGGGGTGGGGTACTGAAGCTTTCTTT. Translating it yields CASSPRDRGWGTEAFF.

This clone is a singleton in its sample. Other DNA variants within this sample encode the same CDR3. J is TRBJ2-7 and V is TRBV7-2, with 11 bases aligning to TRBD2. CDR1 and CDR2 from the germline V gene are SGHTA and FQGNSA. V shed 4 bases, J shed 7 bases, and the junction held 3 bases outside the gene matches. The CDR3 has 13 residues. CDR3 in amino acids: CASSSRTSGEQYF. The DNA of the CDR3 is TGTGCCAGCAGCTCGAGGACTAGCGGGGAGCAGTACTTC.

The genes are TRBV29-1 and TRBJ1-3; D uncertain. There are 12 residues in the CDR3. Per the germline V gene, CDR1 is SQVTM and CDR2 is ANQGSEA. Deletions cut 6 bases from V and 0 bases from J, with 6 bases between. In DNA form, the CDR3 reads TGCAGCGTCGACACCTCTGGAAACACCATATATTTT. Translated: CSVDTSGNTIYF.

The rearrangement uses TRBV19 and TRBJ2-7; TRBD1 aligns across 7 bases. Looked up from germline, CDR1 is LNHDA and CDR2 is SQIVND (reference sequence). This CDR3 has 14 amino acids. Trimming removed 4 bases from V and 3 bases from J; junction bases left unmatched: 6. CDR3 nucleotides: TGTGCCAGTAGTACGAGGGGACAGTTCTACGAGCAGTACTTC. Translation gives CASSTRGQFYEQYF.

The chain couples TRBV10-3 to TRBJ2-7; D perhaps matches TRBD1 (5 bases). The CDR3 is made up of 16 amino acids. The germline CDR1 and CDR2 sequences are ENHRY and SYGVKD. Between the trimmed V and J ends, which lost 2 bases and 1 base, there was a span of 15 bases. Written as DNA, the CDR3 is TGTGCCATCAGTGAGACAGGCTCCGTGACATCCTACGAGCAGTACTTC. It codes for CAISETGSVTSYEQYF.

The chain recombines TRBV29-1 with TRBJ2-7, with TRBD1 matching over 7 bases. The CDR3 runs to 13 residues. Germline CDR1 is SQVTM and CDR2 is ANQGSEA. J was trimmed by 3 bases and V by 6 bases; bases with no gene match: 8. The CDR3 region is CSVNKQGNYEQYF. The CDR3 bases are TGCAGCGTGAATAAACAGGGGAACTACGAGCAGTACTTC.

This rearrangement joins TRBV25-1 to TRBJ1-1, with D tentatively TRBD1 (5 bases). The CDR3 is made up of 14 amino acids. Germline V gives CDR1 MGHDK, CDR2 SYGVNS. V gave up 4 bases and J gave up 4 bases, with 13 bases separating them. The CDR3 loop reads CASSVLGRGTEAFF. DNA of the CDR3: TGTGCCAGCAGTGTCCTGGGGAGGGGCACTGAAGCTTTCTTT.

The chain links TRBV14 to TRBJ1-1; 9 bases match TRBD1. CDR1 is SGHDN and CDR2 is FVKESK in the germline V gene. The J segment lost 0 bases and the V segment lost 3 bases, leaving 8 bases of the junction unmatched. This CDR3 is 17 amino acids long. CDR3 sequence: CASSQLDRGRLNTEAFF. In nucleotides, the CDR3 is TGTGCCAGCAGCCAGCTGGACAGGGGACGGTTGAACACTGAAGCTTTCTTT. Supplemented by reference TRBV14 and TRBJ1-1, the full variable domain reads EAGVTQFPSHSVIEKGQTVTLRCDPISGHDNLYWYRRVMGKEIKFLLHFVKESKQDESGMPNNRFLAERTGGTYSTLKVQPAELEDSGVYFCASSQLDRGRLNTEAFFGQGTRLTVV.

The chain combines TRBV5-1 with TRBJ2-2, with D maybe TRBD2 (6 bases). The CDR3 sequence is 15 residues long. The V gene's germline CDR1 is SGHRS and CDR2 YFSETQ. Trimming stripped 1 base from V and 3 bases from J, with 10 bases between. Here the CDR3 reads CASSLFWGDTGELFF. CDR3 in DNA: TGCGCCAGCAGCTTGTTCTGGGGGGACACCGGGGAGCTGTTTTTT.

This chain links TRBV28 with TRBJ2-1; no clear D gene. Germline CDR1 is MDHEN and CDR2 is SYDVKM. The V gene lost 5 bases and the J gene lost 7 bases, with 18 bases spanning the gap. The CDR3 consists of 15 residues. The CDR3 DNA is TGTGCCAGCAGTCGCCTTTACGCGGAGAAGAATGAGCAGTTCTTC. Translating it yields CASSRLYAEKNEQFF.

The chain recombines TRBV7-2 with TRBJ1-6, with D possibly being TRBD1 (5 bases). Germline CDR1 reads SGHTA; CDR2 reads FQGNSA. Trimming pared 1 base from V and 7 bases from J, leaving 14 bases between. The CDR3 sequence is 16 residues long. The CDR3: CASSLGPGGGNSPLHF. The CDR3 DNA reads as TGTGCCAGCAGCTTAGGTCCGGGGGGAGGCAATTCACCCCTCCACTTT.

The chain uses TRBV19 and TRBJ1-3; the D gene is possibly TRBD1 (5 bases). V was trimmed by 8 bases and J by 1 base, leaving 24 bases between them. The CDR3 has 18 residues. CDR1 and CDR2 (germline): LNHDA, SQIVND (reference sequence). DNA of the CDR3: TGTGCCAGTTCCTCGGCCCAGGGATTGTGGGCGTCTGGAAACACCATATATTTT. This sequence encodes CASSSAQGLWASGNTIYF.

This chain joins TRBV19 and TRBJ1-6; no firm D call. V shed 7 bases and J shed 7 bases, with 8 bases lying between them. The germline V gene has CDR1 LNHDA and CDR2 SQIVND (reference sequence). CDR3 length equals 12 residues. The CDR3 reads CASTQQNSPLHF. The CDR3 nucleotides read TGTGCCAGTACCCAACAGAATTCACCCCTCCACTTT.